A single sample is the source of the 25 T cell receptor beta chains below, sequenced in a study of circulating and synovial CD4+ cells in juvenile arthritis. Generated by immunoSEQ multiplex PCR, the TCRdb table keeps only in-frame clones and is missing some. The sample comprises about 33,000 clones, about 95% of which are singletons, and roughly 0.15% rests with the top ten. Sequencing used CD4+ T cells from blood. Every receptor here comes from a human donor with juvenile idiopathic arthritis.

This clone was counted a single time. The chain combines TRBV7-8 with TRBJ1-2; TRBD1 agrees at 7 bases. The ends lost 3 bases at V and 4 bases at J; junction bases unmatched: 5. The V gene's germline CDR1 is SGHVS and CDR2 FQNEAQ. The CDR3 runs 14 residues. The CDR3 region is CASSFSTGVYGYTF. The CDR3 DNA reads as TGTGCCAGCAGCTTTTCCACAGGGGTCTATGGCTACACCTTC.

The chain couples TRBV25-1 to TRBJ2-3; 14 nucleotides match TRBD2. The V gene end was trimmed by 5 bases and the J gene end by 5 bases; junction bases not matched to a gene: 6. The length of the CDR3 is 16 residues. Per the germline V gene, CDR1 is MGHDK and CDR2 is SYGVNS. The chain's CDR3 is CASSPGLAGAGDTQYF. The CDR3 DNA reads TGTGCCAGCAGTCCGGGACTAGCGGGAGCGGGAGATACGCAGTATTTT. The whole variable domain, remainder taken from reference TRBV25-1 and TRBJ2-3, is EADIYQTPRYLVIGTGKKITLECSQTMGHDKMYWYQQDPGMELHLIHYSYGVNSTEKGDLSSESTVSRIRTEHFPLTLESARPSHTSQYLCASSPGLAGAGDTQYFGPGTRLTVL.

This clone was observed a single time. This rearrangement joins TRBV25-1 to TRBJ2-1; 10 positions agree with TRBD2. The CDR3 runs 15 residues. After removal of 6 bases from V and 6 bases from J, the junction contained 8 bases not matched to a gene. Looked up from germline, CDR1 is MGHDK and CDR2 is SYGVNS. The CDR3 region is CASRDKRGGPNEQFF. The CDR3 nucleotides read TGTGCCAGCAGGGATAAGCGGGGGGGCCCCAATGAGCAGTTCTTC.

The chain is built from TRBV27 and TRBJ1-5; 9 positions agree with TRBD1. The junction had 9 bases not matched to a gene; V was cut back by 5 bases and J by 1 base. Germline loops: CDR1 MNHEY, CDR2 SMNVEV (reference sequence). The CDR3 loop spans 17 amino acids. The CDR3 coding sequence is TGTGCCAGCAGTCTAGGACAGGGGAAACAAAGCAATCAGCCCCAGCATTTT. Translation: CASSLGQGKQSNQPQHF.

The chain carries TRBV4-3 and TRBJ2-7; perhaps TRBD2 as D (5 bases). The CDR3 is 14 amino acids. Germline V gene lookup returns CDR1 LGHNA and CDR2 YSLEER. Trimming cost V 1 base and J 3 bases, with 10 bases left between them. Written as DNA, the CDR3 is TGCGCCAGCAGCCAAGTCTCCGGGGACTACGAGCAGTACTTC. This encodes CASSQVSGDYEQYF.

The V and J genes are TRBV28 and TRBJ2-5; perhaps TRBD2 as D (6 bases). This CDR3 comprises 12 residues. The ends were cut back, 8 bases at V and 3 bases at J, with 10 bases in the middle. Germline V CDR1 and CDR2: MDHEN, SYDVKM. The CDR3 spells CASQWGEETQYF. The CDR3 DNA reads TGTGCCAGCCAGTGGGGGGAAGAGACCCAGTACTTC.

This clone occurred once. The chain links TRBV5-1 to TRBJ2-3; the match to TRBD1 covers 7 bases. The CDR3 contains 16 residues. CDR1 SGHRS and CDR2 YFSETQ come from the germline V gene. Trimming at V came to 0 bases and at J to 4 bases, leaving 8 bases not matched to a gene. The CDR3 DNA is TGCGCCAGCAGCTTGGGAGGGGGCATTAGATCAGATACGCAGTATTTT. Its protein product is CASSLGGGIRSDTQYF.

The chain couples TRBV6-5 to TRBJ2-1; maybe TRBD2 (5 bases). The length of the CDR3 is 13 residues. Germline V gene lookup returns CDR1 MNHEY and CDR2 SVGAGI. Deletions cut 6 bases from V and 4 bases from J, with 10 bases between. CDR3 in amino acids: CASRTGLYNEQFF. CDR3 in DNA: TGTGCCAGCAGGACGGGGTTATACAATGAGCAGTTCTTC.

This chain links TRBV7-9 with TRBJ2-1, with no clear D. Germline-derived CDR1 and CDR2 are SEHNR and FQNEAQ (reference sequence). V was clipped by 1 base and J by 8 bases, with 15 bases between them. This CDR3 has 15 amino acids. CDR3 in DNA: TGTGCCAGCAGCTTAGTGGCAGTCACGGCGGATGAGCAGTTCTTC. Translation gives CASSLVAVTADEQFF.

The rearrangement links TRBV6-5 to TRBJ2-5; TRBD2 matches 10 bases. This CDR3 region has 15 residues. Germline V CDR1 and CDR2: MNHEY, SVGAGI. V shed 5 bases and J 5 bases; nucleotides not matched to a gene: 8. CDR3 bases: TGTGCCAGCAGTCCAGGACTAGCGGTTTTGGAGACCCAGTACTTC. Its protein is CASSPGLAVLETQYF.

The chain combines TRBV11-3 with TRBJ2-2; TRBD2 agrees at 9 bases. CDR3 size: 16 residues. Per the germline V gene, CDR1 is SGHNT and CDR2 is YENEEA. The V gene end was trimmed by 2 bases and the J gene end by 5 bases; junction bases not matched to a gene: 6. The CDR3, as DNA: TGTGCCAGCAGCTTAAGCCCTAGCGGGGAGACCGGGGAGCTGTTTTTT. It codes for CASSLSPSGETGELFF.

A single count supports this clone. This chain connects TRBV5-4 to TRBJ1-2; possibly TRBD1 for D (6 bases). Deletions cut 4 bases from V and 2 bases from J, with 9 bases between. The CDR3 sequence is 13 residues long. Looked up from germline, CDR1 is SGHNT and CDR2 is YYREEE (reference sequence). The CDR3 loop reads CASSPDRNYGYTF. The CDR3 nucleotides are TGTGCCAGCAGCCCGGACAGAAACTATGGCTACACCTTC.

The CDR3 DNA reads TGTGCCAGCAGTTACTCCAGACTAGCGGGAGTCTACGAGCAGTACTTC. This codes for CASSYSRLAGVYEQYF. J is TRBJ2-7 and V is TRBV6-5; TRBD2 matches 12 bases. V gave up 0 bases and J gave up 3 bases; unmatched junction bases: 3. The CDR3 is 16 residues long. Germline loops: CDR1 MNHEY, CDR2 SVGAGI.

The chain has TRBV6-6 and TRBJ2-1, with a weak D call TRBD2 (6 bases). The CDR3 is 16 residues long. Germline CDR1 reads MNHNY; CDR2 reads SVGAGI (reference sequence). Trimming cost V 3 bases and J 0 bases, with 12 bases left between them. The CDR3 DNA reads TGTGCCAGCAGTTATAGGGAGGCGAGCTCCTACAATGAGCAGTTCTTC. Residues: CASSYREASSYNEQFF.

This chain joins TRBV6-1 and TRBJ1-2; D unresolved. The CDR3 is 15 residues long. Trimming left V 1 base short and J 4 bases short, with 13 bases between. Germline loops: CDR1 MNHNS, CDR2 SASEGT. The CDR3 is CASSEVTLGSYGYTF. In nucleotides, the CDR3 is TGTGCCAGCAGTGAAGTCACCCTTGGGAGCTATGGCTACACCTTC.

The chain is built from TRBV2 and TRBJ2-7, with TRBD1 identical over 7 bases. Germline V CDR1 and CDR2: SNHLY, FYNNEI. This CDR3 contains 14 residues. V was pared by 6 bases and J by 4 bases, with 9 bases of the junction left unmatched. The DNA for the CDR3 is TGTGCCAGCAGCGAGCGACAGGGAGCGTACGAGCAGTACTTC. Amino acids: CASSERQGAYEQYF.

The rearrangement links TRBV6-4 to TRBJ2-1, with D unresolved. The CDR3 runs to 14 residues. The V gene's germline CDR1 is MRHNA and CDR2 SNTAGT. Trimming cost V 3 bases and J 0 bases, with 6 bases left between them. This CDR3 reads CASSEESSYNEQFF. The CDR3 bases are TGTGCCAGCAGTGAAGAGAGCTCCTACAATGAGCAGTTCTTC.

V usage is TRBV27 and J usage is TRBJ1-5, with TRBD1 matching 8 bases. Germline loops: CDR1 MNHEY, CDR2 SMNVEV (reference sequence). The CDR3 is 15 residues long. With V trimmed by 5 bases and J by 5 bases, 8 bases remained unmatched. CDR3 region: CASSNGQGGYQPQHF. The CDR3 DNA sequence: TGTGCCAGCAGTAATGGACAGGGAGGGTATCAGCCCCAGCATTTT.

This rearrangement joins TRBV18 to TRBJ2-7; D is perhaps TRBD1 (6 bases). The CDR3 consists of 14 residues. From germline, CDR1 is KGHSH and CDR2 LQKENI. Trimming took 0 bases from V and 4 from J, leaving 10 bases between them. CDR3 sequence: CASSPPGTLYEQYF. DNA of the CDR3: TGTGCCAGCTCACCACCGGGGACATTATACGAGCAGTACTTC.

The genes are TRBV7-2 and TRBJ1-1, with TRBD1 matching 7 bases. Unmatched junction bases numbered 6, after V lost 5 bases and J lost 3 bases. This CDR3 is built from 14 residues. CDR1 SGHTA and CDR2 FQGNSA come from the germline V gene. The CDR3 DNA follows: TGTGCCAGCAGCGACCGGGACAGCTACACTGAAGCTTTCTTT. Its translation is CASSDRDSYTEAFF.

The CDR3 DNA sequence: TGTGCCAGCAGCGGGATATCAGGGGACCCGAACACTGAAGCTTTCTTT. Its protein is CASSGISGDPNTEAFF. This chain connects TRBV7-9 to TRBJ1-1; maybe TRBD1 (6 bases). V lost 5 bases, J lost 1 base, and 17 bases lay in between. This CDR3 spans 16 amino acids. The germline CDR1 and CDR2 sequences are SEHNR and FQNEAQ (reference sequence).

The chain links TRBV10-2 to TRBJ2-7, with D perhaps matching TRBD1 (5 bases). The germline V gene encodes CDR1 WSHSY and CDR2 SAAADI. This CDR3 comprises 16 residues. The V and J ends lost 11 bases and 0 bases respectively, with 23 bases between them. CDR3 sequence: CAGAPSGVASSYEQYF. DNA for the CDR3: TGCGCCGGGGCCCCCTCCGGCGTAGCCAGCTCCTACGAGCAGTACTTC.

The chain couples TRBV5-1 to TRBJ1-2, with a possible D match to TRBD1 (5 bases). This CDR3 has 13 residues. V gave up 3 bases and J gave up 1 base, with 7 bases separating them. The V gene's germline CDR1 is SGHRS and CDR2 YFSETQ. DNA for the CDR3: TGCGCCAGCAGCTACGACAGTAACTATGGCTACACCTTC. Its translation is CASSYDSNYGYTF.

The chain uses TRBV7-2 and TRBJ2-7; tentatively, D is TRBD2 (6 bases). Germline CDR1 is SGHTA and CDR2 is FQGNSA. The V end was cut by 5 bases, the J end by 1 base, with 15 bases between. The CDR3 spans 15 residues. CDR3 loop: CASSLQMDYSYEQYF. The DNA of the CDR3 is TGTGCCAGCAGCCTCCAGATGGACTATTCCTACGAGCAGTACTTC.

The chain recombines TRBV28 with TRBJ1-5; tentatively, D is TRBD1 (5 bases). The V gene's germline CDR1 is MDHEN and CDR2 SYDVKM. V lost 3 bases, J lost 3 bases, and 9 bases lay in between. The CDR3 length is 14 residues. Here the CDR3 DNA reads TGTGCCAGCAGTTTGCGACAGTACAATCAGCCCCAGCATTTT. Protein product: CASSLRQYNQPQHF. Looking up the rest from reference TRBV28 and TRBJ1-5 gives the full variable domain: DVKVTQSSRYLVKRTGEKVFLECVQDMDHENMFWYRQDPGLGLRLIYFSYDVKMKEKGDIPEGYSVSREKKERFSLILESASTNQTSMYLCASSLRQYNQPQHFGDGTRLSIL.